This TCR beta chain is from a study of blood T cell repertoires in COVID-19 (dated by TCRdb to 2019 to 2021). Regarding the study in general: Samples from collaborators originated in the United States, Italy and Spain and spanned both the acute and convalescent phases of COVID-19. The material from the prospective study consisted of cDNA or gDNA derived from T cells, B-cell-depleted T cells, or PBMCs. Deeply sampled blood TCRbeta repertoires from subjects exposed to, actively infected with, or recovered from COVID-19 were included in the dataset. A freely available public database, intended as a resource for researchers studying the immune response to SARS-CoV-2, is where the repertoires were released. Samples came from the ongoing ImmuneRACE study (first 160 participants) plus 1,254 subjects from 6 global collaborators. Nearly every sample came with metadata listing a de-identified subject ID, COVID-19 status, age in years and sex. Where HLA class I and class II types were available, the types were taken from metadata supplied by the sample provider, not from assay-based typing. The paper's findings and limits, for the study overall: The amount of clinical and demographic metadata varied by source and participant and was provided uncurated.

Participants in the prospective study were enrolled through a virtual design, were aged roughly 18 to 100 years, and lived in some 24 United States geographic areas. Cohort assignment in the prospective study relied on participant-reported clinical history from a screening survey and a study questionnaire. ImmuneRACE Cohort 3 recovered participants were defined by two consecutive negative NP/OP PCR tests, healthcare professional clearance, or symptom resolution. In the prospective study, whole blood, serum and a nasopharyngeal or oropharyngeal swab were collected from each participant by mobile phlebotomists. Prospective study participants could optionally give additional blood draws and questionnaires over an approximately two-month period. Before DNA extraction, blood samples from the prospective study were shipped at room temperature or frozen. The immunoSEQ Assay, a bias-controlled multiplex PCR, was used to amplify TCRbeta CDR3 regions from genomic DNA. From the authors' description of their analysis: Within the assay, amplification of reference gene primers was used to estimate how many nucleated cells each sample contained. To quantify the absolute abundance of each unique TCRbeta CDR3 rearrangement, sequence reads were collapsed and filtered. For each sample, productive Simpson clonality was calculated as the square root of Simpson's diversity index across productive rearrangements. The table comes from immuneACCESS by way of TCRdb, which keeps in-frame sequences with V and J called. Part of the clones is missing from these tables; in studies checked, under half for an unresolved V gene and the rest for unknown reasons. V and J calls and clone size are as listed in that table; D and trimming were resolved from the DNA. This sample has roughly 250,000 clones in its table, and about 85% of those were observed once. Approximately 3% of the sample belongs to the ten largest clones.

With regard to this clone: Its antigen has not been determined. No base-level quality is on record; no much larger clone is a single base apart.

V lost 2 bases and J lost 4 bases, and the count of bases not matched to a germline gene is 1. The cysteine opens and the phenylalanine closes a CDR3 of 15 amino acids. The entry retains the CDR3 DNA only, 45 bases that are in frame from base 1. The germline V gene supplies CDR1 KGHSH and CDR2 LQKENI. The sequenced sample consisted of PBMCs or T cells enriched from blood (not recorded which). The chain is encoded by TRBV18 joined to TRBJ1-6; 8 central bases correspond to TRBD1. This TCR derives from a woman in her forties or fifties who had recovered from COVID-19. The CDR3 amino acid sequence is: CASSPGQGYNSPLHF. Here is the DNA: TGTGCCAGCTCACCAGGACAGGGTTATAATTCACCCCTCCACTTT.